A selection of T cell receptor beta chains follows, all from one sample in a study of T cell responses to AZD1222 COVID-19 vaccine. Libraries were prepared by immunoSEQ multiplex PCR; TCRdb keeps only in-frame clonotypes and omits some of them. This table holds more than 150,000 clones, 70% to 90% found once. Material: peripheral blood, obtained 28 days after the second AZD1222 dose. The origin of the receptors is an adult who received the AZD1222 COVID-19 vaccine. Both conserved end residues are part of each CDR3. The D gene is left open where the match is weak. Size tells how often a clone was seen (once, few, many) or the class of an expanded clone, and some rows leave it out.

clone size	D gene	V gene	J gene	CDR3 DNA	CDR3 protein
NA	NA	TRBV6-5	TRBJ2-5	TGTGCCAGCAGTTACGGGCACCAAGAGACCCAGTACTTC	CASSYGHQETQYF
NA	NA	TRBV2	TRBJ2-7	TGTGCCAGCAAGTTGGAGGGGGAGTACTTC	CASKLEGEYF
NA	NA	TRBV19	TRBJ1-5	TGTGCCAGCCTGACGAGTGGAGATTCTCAGCCCCAGCATTTT	CASLTSGDSQPQHF
NA	NA	TRBV28	TRBJ1-1	TGTGCCAGCCTGAACACTGAAGCTTTCTTT	CASLNTEAFF
NA	NA	TRBV19	TRBJ1-2	TGTGCCAGCCACGGGGACGCACTCTATGGCTACACCTTC	CASHGDALYGYTF
NA	NA	TRBV4-1	TRBJ2-7	TGCGCCAGCAGCCAAGCCCCCAGGGACCCCGGTCGCGAGCAGTACTTC	CASSQAPRDPGREQYF
NA	NA	TRBV27	TRBJ2-6	TGTGCCAGCAGTTTACTTCTGGGAGATGGGGCCAACGTCCTGACTTTC	CASSLLLGDGANVLTF
NA	NA	TRBV9	TRBJ1-3	TGTGCCAGCAGCTCCGGGAGCTCTGGAAACACCATATATTTT	CASSSGSSGNTIYF
NA	TRBD1	TRBV4-3	TRBJ2-7	TGCGCCAGCAGCGCCCAAACAGGGGAGAGCTACGAGCAGTACTTC	CASSAQTGESYEQYF
NA	TRBD2	TRBV6-2/TRBV6-3	TRBJ2-1	TGTGCCAGCAGTTATCGGACTAGCGGTCCGGGATATGAGCAGTTCTTC	CASSYRTSGPGYEQFF
NA	NA	TRBV6-2/TRBV6-3	TRBJ1-5	TGTGCCAGCAGTTATGGGCTCCAGCCCCAGCATTTT	CASSYGLQPQHF
NA	NA	TRBV5-6	TRBJ1-5	TGTGTGGGCGGACAGAAGATAGTTCACAATCAGCCCCAGCATTTT	CVGGQKIVHNQPQHF
NA	NA	TRBV6-5	TRBJ1-5	TGTGCCAGCAGGGAGGGTGGTCAGCCCCAGCATTTT	CASREGGQPQHF
once	TRBD1	TRBV24-1	TRBJ1-5	TGTGCCACCAGTGATTGGACAGGAAGCGGCAATCAGCCCCAGCATTTT	CATSDWTGSGNQPQHF
NA	TRBD1	TRBV27	TRBJ1-6	TGTGCCAGCAGTTTAAGGCTGAGACAGGGGACTTATAATTCACCCCTCCACTTT	CASSLRLRQGTYNSPLHF
NA	NA	TRBV25-1	TRBJ2-5	TGTGCCAGCAGATGGAGGCCGACCTGGGAGACCCAGTACTTC	CASRWRPTWETQYF
once	NA	TRBV2	TRBJ2-3	TGTGCCAGCAGGCGCACAGGGGATACGCAGTATTTT	CASRRTGDTQYF